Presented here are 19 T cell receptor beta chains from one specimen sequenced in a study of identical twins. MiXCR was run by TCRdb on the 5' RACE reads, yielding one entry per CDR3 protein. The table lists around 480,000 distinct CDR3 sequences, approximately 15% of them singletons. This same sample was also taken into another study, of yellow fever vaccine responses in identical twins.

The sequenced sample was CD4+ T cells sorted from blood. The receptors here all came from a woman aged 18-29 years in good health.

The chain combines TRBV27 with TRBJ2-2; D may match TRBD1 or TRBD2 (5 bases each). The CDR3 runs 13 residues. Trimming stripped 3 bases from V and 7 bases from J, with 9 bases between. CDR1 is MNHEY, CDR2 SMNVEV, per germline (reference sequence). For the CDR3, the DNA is TGTGCCAGCAGTTTCCGGGACGTCGGGGAGCTGTTTTTT. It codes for CASSFRDVGELFF.

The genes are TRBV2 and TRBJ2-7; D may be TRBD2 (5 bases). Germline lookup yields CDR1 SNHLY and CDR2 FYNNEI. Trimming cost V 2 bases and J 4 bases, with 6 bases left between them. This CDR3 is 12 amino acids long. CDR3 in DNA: TGTGCCAGCAGTGAACAGCGGTACGAGCAGTACTTC. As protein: CASSEQRYEQYF.

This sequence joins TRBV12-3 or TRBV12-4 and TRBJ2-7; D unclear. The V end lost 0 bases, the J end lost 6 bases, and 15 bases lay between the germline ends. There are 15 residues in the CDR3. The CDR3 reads CASSLAALGSGEQYF. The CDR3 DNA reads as TGTGCCAGCAGTTTAGCGGCGCTTGGGTCGGGCGAGCAGTACTTC.

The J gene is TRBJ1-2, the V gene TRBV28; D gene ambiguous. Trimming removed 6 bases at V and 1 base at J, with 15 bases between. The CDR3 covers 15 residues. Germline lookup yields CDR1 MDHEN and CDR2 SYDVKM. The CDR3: CASRSATELNYGYTF. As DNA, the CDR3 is TGTGCCAGCAGAAGCGCAACAGAACTTAACTATGGCTACACCTTC.

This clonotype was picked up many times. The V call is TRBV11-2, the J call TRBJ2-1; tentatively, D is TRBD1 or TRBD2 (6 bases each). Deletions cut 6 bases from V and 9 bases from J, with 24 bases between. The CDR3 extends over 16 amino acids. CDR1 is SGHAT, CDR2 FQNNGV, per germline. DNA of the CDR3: TGTGCCAGCAGTGTTGGGCAAGGGGGGCTTTATCGTGAGCAGTTCTTC. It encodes CASSVGQGGLYREQFF.

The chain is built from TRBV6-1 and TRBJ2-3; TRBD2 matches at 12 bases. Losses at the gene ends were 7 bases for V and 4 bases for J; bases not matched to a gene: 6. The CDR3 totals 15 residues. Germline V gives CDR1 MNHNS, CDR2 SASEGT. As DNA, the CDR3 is TGTGCCAGCAATCTAGCGGGGGGGCGGTCAGATACGCAGTATTTT. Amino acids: CASNLAGGRSDTQYF.

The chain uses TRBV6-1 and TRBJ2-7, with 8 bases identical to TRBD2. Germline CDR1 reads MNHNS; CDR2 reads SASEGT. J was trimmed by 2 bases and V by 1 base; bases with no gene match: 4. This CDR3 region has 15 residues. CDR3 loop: CASSEEPGGPYEQYF. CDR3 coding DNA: TGTGCCAGCAGTGAAGAGCCGGGAGGGCCCTACGAGCAGTACTTC.

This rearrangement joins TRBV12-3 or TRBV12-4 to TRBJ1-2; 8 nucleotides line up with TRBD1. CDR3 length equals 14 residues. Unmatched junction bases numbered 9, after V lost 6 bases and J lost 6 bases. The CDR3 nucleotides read TGTGCCAGCAGCCTAGGACAGGGTAGAGATGGCTACACCTTC. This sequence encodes CASSLGQGRDGYTF.

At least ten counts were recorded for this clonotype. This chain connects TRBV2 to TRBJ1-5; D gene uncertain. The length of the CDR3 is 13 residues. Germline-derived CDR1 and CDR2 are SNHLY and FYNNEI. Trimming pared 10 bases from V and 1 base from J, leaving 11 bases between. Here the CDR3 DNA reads TGTGCCACCAGAAAGGACAGCAATCAGCCCCAGCATTTT. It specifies CATRKDSNQPQHF.

The CDR3 here is CASSVDGGRVSDTQYF. CDR3 bases: TGTGCCAGCAGCGTAGACGGCGGGAGGGTATCAGATACGCAGTATTTT. The rearrangement uses TRBV9 and TRBJ2-3; TRBD2 agrees at 9 bases. CDR3 length: 16 residues. Germline V gene lookup returns CDR1 SGDLS and CDR2 YYNGEE. Germline trimming cut 0 bases from V and 4 bases from J; bases unmatched to any gene: 6. Using reference TRBV9 and TRBJ2-3 for the parts outside the CDR3, the full variable domain is DSGVTQTPKHLITATGQRVTLRCSPRSGDLSVYWYQQSLDQGLQFLIQYYNGEERAKGNILERFSAQQFPDLHSELNLSSLELGDSALYFCASSVDGGRVSDTQYFGPGTRLTVL.

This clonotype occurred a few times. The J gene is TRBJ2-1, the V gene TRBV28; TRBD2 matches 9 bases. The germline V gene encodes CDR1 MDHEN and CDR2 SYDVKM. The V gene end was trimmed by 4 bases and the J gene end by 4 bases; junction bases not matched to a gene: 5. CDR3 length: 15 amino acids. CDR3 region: CASSWRGGAYNEQFF. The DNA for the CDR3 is TGTGCCAGCAGTTGGCGGGGGGGCGCATACAATGAGCAGTTCTTC.

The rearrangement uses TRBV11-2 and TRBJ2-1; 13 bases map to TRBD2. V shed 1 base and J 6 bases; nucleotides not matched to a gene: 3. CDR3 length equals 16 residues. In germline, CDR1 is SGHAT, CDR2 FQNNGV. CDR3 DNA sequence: TGTGCCAGCAGCTTAGTAAGGACTAGCGGGAGCAATGAGCAGTTCTTC. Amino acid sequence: CASSLVRTSGSNEQFF.

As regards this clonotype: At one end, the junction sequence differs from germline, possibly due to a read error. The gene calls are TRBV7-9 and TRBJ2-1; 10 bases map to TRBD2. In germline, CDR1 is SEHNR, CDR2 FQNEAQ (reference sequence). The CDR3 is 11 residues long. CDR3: CASTLSGGAIF. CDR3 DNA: TGTGCCAGCACCCTAAGCGGGGGGGCCATTTTC.

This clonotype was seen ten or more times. As DNA, the CDR3 is TGTGCCAGCAGCGTCGGACAGGGCTACGAGCAGTACTTC. Translating gives CASSVGQGYEQYF. V gene TRBV7-9 combines with J gene TRBJ2-7, with TRBD1 identical over 8 bases. Per germline, CDR1 SEHNR and CDR2 FQNEAQ (reference sequence). The CDR3 consists of 13 residues. The V segment lost 5 bases and the J segment 3 bases; nucleotides outside the gene matches: 3. Together with reference TRBV7-9 and TRBJ2-7, the CDR3 gives the full variable domain: DTGVSQNPRHKITKRGQNVTFRCDPISEHNRLYWYRQTLGQGPEFLTYFQNEAQLEKSRLLSDRFSAERPKGSFSTLEIQRTEQGDSAMYLCASSVGQGYEQYFGPGTRLTVT.

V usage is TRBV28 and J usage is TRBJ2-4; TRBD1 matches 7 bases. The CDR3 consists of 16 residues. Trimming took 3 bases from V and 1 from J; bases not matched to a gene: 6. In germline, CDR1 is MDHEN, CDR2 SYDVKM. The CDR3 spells CASSLRGLTAKNIQYF. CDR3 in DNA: TGTGCCAGCAGTTTGAGGGGGCTGACCGCCAAAAACATTCAGTACTTC. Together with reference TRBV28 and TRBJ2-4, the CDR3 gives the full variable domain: DVKVTQSSRYLVKRTGEKVFLECVQDMDHENMFWYRQDPGLGLRLIYFSYDVKMKEKGDIPEGYSVSREKKERFSLILESASTNQTSMYLCASSLRGLTAKNIQYFGAGTRLSVL.

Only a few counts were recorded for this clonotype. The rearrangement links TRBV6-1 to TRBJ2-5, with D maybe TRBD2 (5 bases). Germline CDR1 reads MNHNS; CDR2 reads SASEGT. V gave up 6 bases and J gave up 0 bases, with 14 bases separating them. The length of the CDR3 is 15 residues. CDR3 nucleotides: TGTGCCAGCAGCCCCTACCGAGGGTACCAAGAGACCCAGTACTTC. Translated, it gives CASSPYRGYQETQYF.

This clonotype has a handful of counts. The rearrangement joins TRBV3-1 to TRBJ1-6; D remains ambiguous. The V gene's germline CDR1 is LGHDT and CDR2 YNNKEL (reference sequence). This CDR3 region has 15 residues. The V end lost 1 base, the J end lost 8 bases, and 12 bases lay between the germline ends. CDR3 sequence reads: CASSQARPGDSPLHF. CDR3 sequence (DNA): TGTGCCAGCAGCCAAGCCCGTCCGGGTGATTCACCCCTCCACTTT.

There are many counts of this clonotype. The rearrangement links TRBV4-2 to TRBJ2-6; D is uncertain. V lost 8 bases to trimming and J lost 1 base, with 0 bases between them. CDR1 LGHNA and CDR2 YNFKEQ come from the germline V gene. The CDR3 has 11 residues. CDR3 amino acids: CASSGANVLTF. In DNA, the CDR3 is TGTGCCAGCTCTGGGGCCAACGTCCTGACTTTC.

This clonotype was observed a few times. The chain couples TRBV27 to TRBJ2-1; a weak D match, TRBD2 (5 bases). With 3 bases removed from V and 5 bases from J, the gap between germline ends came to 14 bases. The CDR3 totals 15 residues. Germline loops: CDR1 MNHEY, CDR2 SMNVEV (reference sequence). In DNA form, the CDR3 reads TGTGCCAGCAGTTTGTCAGTAGCGAACCACAATGAGCAGTTCTTC. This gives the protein CASSLSVANHNEQFF.